The next 29 T cell receptor beta chains were all read from a single sample in a study of blood T cell repertoires in COVID-19. The data were produced by immunoSEQ multiplex PCR, yet TCRdb's version contains in-frame clones alone and is incomplete. The sample has about 270,000 clones, around 88% seen once; the top ten hold roughly 6.2%. Material for sequencing was peripheral blood. These receptors were taken from a woman aged 80 or over with COVID-19, enrolled during active disease.

A note on this clone: The same CDR3 arises from other DNA sequences in this sample as well. The chain uses TRBV6-5 and TRBJ1-3; D remains ambiguous. CDR1 is MNHEY, CDR2 SVGAGI, per germline. The CDR3 loop spans 15 amino acids. Trimming stripped 2 bases from V and 0 bases from J, with 8 bases between. CDR3 nucleotide sequence: TGTGCCAGCAGTTACGCAAGAGACTCTGGAAACACCATATATTTT. Amino acid sequence: CASSYARDSGNTIYF.

The genes are TRBV10-3 and TRBJ2-3, with TRBD1 matching over 9 bases. Germline values: CDR1 ENHRY, CDR2 SYGVKD. The ends lost 4 bases at V and 4 bases at J; junction bases unmatched: 3. This CDR3 spans 14 amino acids. CDR3: CAISGDRAADTQYF. CDR3 coding DNA: TGTGCCATCAGTGGGGACAGGGCAGCAGATACGCAGTATTTT.

The chain is built from TRBV29-1 and TRBJ2-5; D not certain. CDR3 length: 13 amino acids. Looked up from germline, CDR1 is SQVTM and CDR2 is ANQGSEA. V lost 1 base to trimming and J lost 0 bases, with 6 bases between them. The CDR3 sequence: CSVEVRYQETQYF. CDR3 sequence (DNA): TGCAGCGTTGAAGTCAGGTACCAAGAGACCCAGTACTTC.

The CDR3, as DNA: TGCAGCGTCCGACAGGCTGCGCCGGACAAACTGTTTTTT. Amino acids: CSVRQAAPDKLFF. The chain combines TRBV29-1 with TRBJ1-4; possible D gene TRBD1, 6 bases. Trimming stripped 6 bases from V and 11 bases from J, with 19 bases between. Germline CDR1 and CDR2: SQVTM and ANQGSEA. This CDR3 has 13 residues.

The chain has TRBV19 and TRBJ1-1; D is unclear. V was trimmed by 6 bases and J by 0 bases, leaving 11 bases between them. The CDR3 covers 14 residues. Germline lookup yields CDR1 LNHDA and CDR2 SQIVND (reference sequence). CDR3 region: CASSTHTMNTEAFF. CDR3 coding DNA: TGTGCCAGTAGCACCCATACTATGAACACTGAAGCTTTCTTT.

The chain links TRBV7-9 to TRBJ1-6, with unresolved D. The germline V gene encodes CDR1 SEHNR and CDR2 FQNEAQ (reference sequence). V lost 1 base and J lost 7, with 8 bases in between. The CDR3 totals 14 residues. For the CDR3, the DNA is TGTGCCAGCAGCTTAGAGGGAGGGAATTCACCCCTCCACTTT. Encoded protein: CASSLEGGNSPLHF.

The V gene is TRBV27, the J gene TRBJ1-5; 8 bases line up with TRBD1. The CDR3 has 15 amino acids. CDR1 MNHEY and CDR2 SMNVEV come from the germline V gene (reference sequence). V was clipped by 6 bases and J by 4 bases; unmatched bases: 8. CDR3 sequence (DNA): TGTGCCAGCAGGTGGACAGGGTCGGGTAATCAGCCCCAGCATTTT. It translates to CASRWTGSGNQPQHF.

The chain links TRBV7-2 to TRBJ1-5, with 7 bases identical to TRBD1. The ends lost 1 base at V and 6 bases at J; junction bases unmatched: 3. CDR3 length: 14 amino acids. The germline CDR1 and CDR2 sequences are SGHTA and FQGNSA. The CDR3 protein is CASSLDRGSQPQHF. CDR3 DNA: TGTGCCAGCAGCTTAGACAGGGGAAGTCAGCCCCAGCATTTT. The full variable domain, completed using reference TRBV7-2 and TRBJ1-5, is GAGVSQSPSNKVTEKGKDVELRCDPISGHTALYWYRQSLGQGLEFLIYFQGNSAPDKSGLPSDRFSAERTGGSVSTLTIQRTQQEDSAVYLCASSLDRGSQPQHFGDGTRLSIL.

As to this clone: Other DNA variants within this sample encode the same CDR3. The rearrangement joins TRBV11-2 to TRBJ2-5, with 8 bases fitting TRBD1. V shed 1 base and J 4 bases; nucleotides not matched to a gene: 5. The CDR3 contains 15 residues. Germline CDR1 SGHAT, CDR2 FQNNGV. The CDR3 sequence is CASSLGAGGGETQYF. CDR3 DNA sequence: TGTGCCAGCAGCTTAGGTGCAGGGGGCGGAGAGACCCAGTACTTC.

In this sample, this clone turned up a few times. The gene calls are TRBV9 and TRBJ2-6, with 7 bases fitting TRBD1. The CDR3 is 20 residues long. Germline CDR1 and CDR2: SGDLS and YYNGEE. Trimming removed 4 bases from V and 0 bases from J; junction bases left unmatched: 16. The CDR3 region is CASSPSTGWGISSGANVLTF. For the CDR3, the DNA is TGTGCCAGCAGCCCGTCGACAGGGTGGGGGATAAGCTCTGGGGCCAACGTCCTGACTTTC.

This clone was found a few times. V is TRBV19 and J is TRBJ1-2; TRBD1 might be the D (6 bases). Per the germline V gene, CDR1 is LNHDA and CDR2 is SQIVND (reference sequence). This CDR3 is built from 15 residues. Trimming took off 4 bases at V and 4 bases at J, with 16 bases between the two ends. CDR3 DNA sequence: TGTGCCAGTAGTACTTCCCCGGGACAACCCTATGGCTACACCTTC. Translated: CASSTSPGQPYGYTF.

The rearrangement joins TRBV5-4 to TRBJ2-3; TRBD2 aligns across 9 bases. Germline assignment: CDR1 SGHNT and CDR2 YYREEE (reference sequence). The CDR3 is 13 amino acids. After removal of 3 bases from V and 6 bases from J, the junction contained 2 bases not matched to a gene. The CDR3 is CASSSGTSDTQYF. The CDR3 bases are TGTGCCAGCAGCTCCGGGACTAGCGATACGCAGTATTTT.

The chain joins TRBV6-5 to TRBJ1-4, with D unclear. The ends were cut back, 4 bases at V and 8 bases at J, with 8 bases in the middle. The germline V gene encodes CDR1 MNHEY and CDR2 SVGAGI. The CDR3 runs 12 residues. The CDR3 DNA follows: TGTGCCAGCAGTTTCGGAGGGGAAAAACTGTTTTTT. Residues: CASSFGGEKLFF.

The chain couples TRBV14 to TRBJ2-2; 8 bases fit TRBD2. Trimming removed 1 base from V and 5 bases from J; junction bases left unmatched: 12. Germline values: CDR1 SGHDN, CDR2 FVKESK. The CDR3 covers 18 residues. CDR3 amino acids: CASSQGLGLVQRTGELFF. In DNA form, the CDR3 reads TGTGCCAGCAGCCAAGGGTTGGGACTAGTTCAGCGAACCGGGGAGCTGTTTTTT.

The sample holds a few counts of this clone. The J gene is TRBJ1-5, the V gene TRBV10-3; 9 nucleotides line up with TRBD1. V lost 8 bases and J lost 3; bases outside the gene matches: 11. CDR3 length: 16 residues. Germline V CDR1 and CDR2: ENHRY, SYGVKD. In DNA, the CDR3 is TGTGCCATCGGGACAGGGACGGAGGGGAACAATCAGCCCCAGCATTTT. Its protein product is CAIGTGTEGNNQPQHF.

This CDR3 is CASSRDRVYEQFF. In nucleotides, the CDR3 is TGTGCCAGCAGCAGGGACAGGGTATATGAGCAGTTCTTC. This chain links TRBV5-6 with TRBJ2-1; 9 bases map to TRBD1. Per the germline V gene, CDR1 is SGHDT and CDR2 is YYEEEE. The J segment lost 8 bases and the V segment lost 4 bases, leaving 4 bases of the junction unmatched. CDR3 length equals 13 residues.

The chain combines TRBV2 with TRBJ2-3; TRBD1 matches 8 bases. V was clipped by 2 bases and J by 1 base; unmatched bases: 2. The CDR3 totals 15 residues. Germline CDR1 SNHLY, CDR2 FYNNEI. The CDR3 DNA reads TGTGCCAGCAGTGAACAGGGGGCGGGCACAGATACGCAGTATTTT. It translates to CASSEQGAGTDTQYF. Full variable domain (remainder filled in from reference TRBV2 and TRBJ2-3): EPEVTQTPSHQVTQMGQEVILRCVPISNHLYFYWYRQILGQKVEFLVSFYNNEISEKSEIFDDQFSVERPDGSNFTLKIRSTKLEDSAMYFCASSEQGAGTDTQYFGPGTRLTVL.

This clone was found once. The V call is TRBV5-1, the J call TRBJ1-6; 12 bases line up with TRBD1. CDR1 and CDR2 (germline): SGHRS, YFSETQ. The V gene end was trimmed by 4 bases and the J gene end by 10 bases; junction bases not matched to a gene: 6. The CDR3 is 15 residues long. The CDR3 here is CASSKGQGAGSPLHF. In DNA form, the CDR3 reads TGCGCCAGCAGCAAGGGACAGGGGGCGGGATCACCCCTCCACTTT.

The CDR3 loop reads CASSFYGQGDNSPLHF. CDR3 in DNA: TGCGCCAGCAGCTTCTATGGACAGGGGGATAATTCACCCCTCCACTTT. V is TRBV5-1 and J is TRBJ1-6, with 10 bases that match TRBD1. In germline, CDR1 is SGHRS, CDR2 YFSETQ. With V trimmed by 2 bases and J by 5 bases, 4 bases remained unmatched. There are 16 residues in the CDR3.

This chain joins TRBV18 and TRBJ2-5; 7 nucleotides line up with TRBD1. The germline V gene encodes CDR1 KGHSH and CDR2 LQKENI. With V trimmed by 6 bases and J by 4 bases, 5 bases remained unmatched. CDR3 size: 13 residues. CDR3 residues: CASSRGPPETQYF. The CDR3 DNA reads TGTGCCAGCTCGAGGGGGCCCCCAGAGACCCAGTACTTC.

This clone was detected only a few times. The V call is TRBV6-5, the J call TRBJ2-5, with TRBD1 matching over 9 bases. The CDR3 consists of 14 residues. Germline trimming cut 5 bases from V and 5 bases from J; bases unmatched to any gene: 6. Germline V gives CDR1 MNHEY, CDR2 SVGAGI. For the CDR3, the DNA is TGTGCCAGCAGTAGACAGGGGGGAAAGGAGACCCAGTACTTC. Protein sequence: CASSRQGGKETQYF.

The genes are TRBV2 and TRBJ2-3; the match to TRBD2 covers 7 bases. V shed 6 bases and J 2 bases; nucleotides not matched to a gene: 5. The V gene's germline CDR1 is SNHLY and CDR2 FYNNEI. This CDR3 contains 14 residues. CDR3: CASRAGTYTDTQYF. DNA for the CDR3: TGTGCCAGCAGAGCGGGGACGTACACAGATACGCAGTATTTT.

This clone was seen once. The sample holds other DNA sequences that translate to the same CDR3. This sequence joins TRBV12-3 or TRBV12-4 and TRBJ1-6; maybe TRBD1 (5 bases). V lost 1 base and J 8 bases, leaving 6 bases between the germline ends. CDR3 length: 13 residues. CDR3 DNA: TGTGCCAGCAGTTTAGGGGGGGATTCACCCCTCCACTTT. Translating it yields CASSLGGDSPLHF.

J is TRBJ1-1 and V is TRBV2, with a possible D match to TRBD1 (6 bases). In germline, CDR1 is SNHLY, CDR2 FYNNEI. The CDR3 totals 14 residues. V shed 5 bases and J shed 2 bases, with 12 bases lying between them. CDR3 region: CASSTRGQNTEAFF. The CDR3 DNA reads TGTGCCAGCAGTACCCGGGGACAAAACACTGAAGCTTTCTTT.

Regarding this clone: Distinct nucleotide sequences in the sample also encode this CDR3. The chain combines TRBV7-9 with TRBJ1-1; maybe TRBD1 (5 bases). Trimming removed 3 bases from V and 0 bases from J, with 8 bases in between. CDR1 and CDR2 from the germline V gene are SEHNR and FQNEAQ (reference sequence). CDR3 length equals 14 residues. This CDR3 is CASSLGGVNTEAFF. The CDR3 DNA is TGTGCCAGCAGCTTGGGGGGAGTGAACACTGAAGCTTTCTTT.

The J gene is TRBJ2-1, the V gene TRBV14; TRBD1 aligns across 7 bases. Germline trimming cut 0 bases from V and 14 bases from J; bases unmatched to any gene: 19. The V gene's germline CDR1 is SGHDN and CDR2 FVKESK. The CDR3 length is 17 residues. The CDR3 region has the DNA TGTGCCAGCAGCCAAGAAGTTGGGACCATAACAGGGGTCGAAAAGTTCTTC. Its protein is CASSQEVGTITGVEKFF.

V is TRBV3-1 (or the pseudogene TRBV3-2) and J is TRBJ2-1, with 11 bases lining up with TRBD1. CDR3 length equals 17 residues. CDR1 is LGHDT and CDR2 is YNNKEL in the germline V gene (reference sequence). J gave up 6 bases and V 2 bases, and 9 bases lay outside the gene matches. As DNA, the CDR3 is TGTGCCAGCAGCCAAATTAGAAGCGGGACAGGGGGCAATGAGCAGTTCTTC. Translating it yields CASSQIRSGTGGNEQFF.

The rearrangement joins TRBV10-3 to TRBJ1-1; D unresolved. The V end lost 3 bases, the J end lost 1 base, and 15 bases lay between the germline ends. The CDR3 length is 16 residues. In germline, CDR1 is ENHRY, CDR2 SYGVKD. Written as DNA, the CDR3 is TGTGCCATCAGTGACCCTCGGGGAGGGTGGAACACTGAAGCTTTCTTT. Its protein product is CAISDPRGGWNTEAFF.

Comments on this clone: Germline and junction disagree at one end, which may indicate a read error. The chain has TRBV29-1 and TRBJ1-4; D gene unclear. CDR3 length: 11 amino acids. Germline values: CDR1 SQVTM, CDR2 ANQGSEA. The CDR3 DNA reads TGCAGCGTTGAAGTCCTCGGCCAGCGAGATTTT. Translating gives CSVEVLGQRDF.